The 8 T cell receptor beta chains below come from one sample, sequenced in a study of cytomegalovirus exposure and HLA in healthy donors (dated by TCRdb to 2017 to 2019). Libraries were built with the immunoSEQ multiplex PCR assay. This is the immuneACCESS table as TCRdb keeps it, with only in-frame sequences that have V and J called. A part of the clones is gone; compared with another copy, unresolved V genes explain less than half, and the rest is unexplained. The sample records roughly 150,000 clones, about 88% of which are singletons. Clones ranked in the top ten supply about 3.5% of the sample. The source material was PBMCs. The receptors here all came from a woman in her late teens or twenties in good health and CMV-seropositive.

This rearrangement joins TRBV6-1 to TRBJ2-2, with 8 bases fitting TRBD1. With V trimmed by 8 bases and J by 4 bases, 9 bases remained unmatched. There are 15 residues in the CDR3. Germline V gene sequence: CDR1 MNHNS, CDR2 SASEGT. CDR3 bases: TGTGCCAGCTGCCGACAGGGGATATGCACCGGGGAGCTGTTTTTT. This gives the protein CASCRQGICTGELFF.

The chain joins TRBV4-1 to TRBJ1-4; D is perhaps TRBD1 (5 bases). Trimming stripped 2 bases from V and 8 bases from J, with 15 bases between. Germline V gene data show CDR1 as MGHRA and CDR2 as YSYEKL. The CDR3 has 15 residues. The CDR3 reads CASSQPTGGREKLFF. CDR3 DNA: TGCGCCAGCAGCCAACCTACGGGGGGTAGAGAAAAACTGTTTTTT.

CDR3 sequence reads: CAWSWGAAYYNEQFF. CDR3 bases: TGTGCCTGGAGTTGGGGAGCGGCTTATTACAATGAGCAGTTCTTC. The chain is built from TRBV30 and TRBJ2-1; possible D gene TRBD2, 5 bases. The CDR3 extends over 15 amino acids. V lost 2 bases to trimming and J lost 4 bases, with 15 bases between them. Germline CDR1 and CDR2: GTSNPN and SVGIG (reference sequence).

The V gene is TRBV11-3, the J gene TRBJ2-1, with D perhaps matching TRBD2 (6 bases). V was cut by 4 bases and J by 7 bases, with 17 bases left in between. Germline-derived CDR1 and CDR2 are SGHNT and YENEEA. This CDR3 has 15 residues. The CDR3 loop reads CASSWEEMGKNEQFF. DNA of the CDR3: TGTGCCAGCAGCTGGGAGGAAATGGGGAAAAATGAGCAGTTCTTC.

V usage is TRBV11-3 and J usage is TRBJ2-3; 7 bases agree with TRBD2. Looked up from germline, CDR1 is SGHNT and CDR2 is YENEEA. With V trimmed by 1 base and J by 6 bases, 7 bases remained unmatched. The CDR3 has 15 amino acids. The CDR3 region has the DNA TGTGCCAGCAGCTTAGGGGGAGGGACGCAGGATACGCAGTATTTT. Translation gives CASSLGGGTQDTQYF.

This clone has just a few counts. V usage is TRBV6-1 and J usage is TRBJ2-6; no firm D call. The CDR3 totals 15 residues. V was clipped by 4 bases and J by 0 bases, with 7 bases between them. Germline assignment: CDR1 MNHNS and CDR2 SASEGT. CDR3: CASSASSSGANVLTF. The CDR3 DNA sequence: TGTGCCAGCAGTGCGTCTAGCTCTGGGGCCAACGTCCTGACTTTC.

V usage is TRBV6-4 and J usage is TRBJ2-3; TRBD2 matches at 12 bases. From germline, CDR1 is MRHNA and CDR2 SNTAGT. The trim removed 0 bases at V and 3 bases at J, leaving 1 base unmatched. The CDR3 contains 16 residues. CDR3: CASSDSGTSGTDTQYF. Written as DNA, the CDR3 is TGTGCCAGCAGTGACTCCGGGACTAGCGGGACAGATACGCAGTATTTT.

This clone appeared once. The rearrangement joins TRBV7-2 to TRBJ2-3; TRBD2 agrees at 7 bases. The junction had 19 bases not matched to a gene; V was cut back by 6 bases and J by 13 bases. This CDR3 spans 15 amino acids. Germline V gene lookup returns CDR1 SGHTA and CDR2 FQGNSA. In nucleotides, the CDR3 is TGTGCCAGCAGTTGGGCTACTAGCGCCCCACTCGAAAAGTATTTT. Translated, it gives CASSWATSAPLEKYF.